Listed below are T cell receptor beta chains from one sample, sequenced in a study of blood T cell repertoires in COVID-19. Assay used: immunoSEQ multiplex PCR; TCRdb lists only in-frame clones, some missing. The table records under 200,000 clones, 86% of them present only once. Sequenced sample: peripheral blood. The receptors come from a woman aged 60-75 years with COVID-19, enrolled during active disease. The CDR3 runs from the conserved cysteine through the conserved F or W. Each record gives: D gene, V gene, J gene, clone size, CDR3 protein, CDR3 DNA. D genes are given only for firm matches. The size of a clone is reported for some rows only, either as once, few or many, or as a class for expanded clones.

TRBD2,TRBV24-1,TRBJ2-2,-,CATSDWARGRANTGELFF,TGTGCCACCAGTGATTGGGCCCGGGGGAGGGCAAACACCGGGGAGCTGTTTTTT
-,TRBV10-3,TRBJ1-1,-,CAISEPPGQNTEAFF,TGTGCCATCAGTGAGCCTCCGGGACAGAACACTGAAGCTTTCTTT
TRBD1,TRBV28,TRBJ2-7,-,CASSSPGQGANEQYF,TGTGCCAGCAGTTCGCCGGGACAGGGGGCCAACGAGCAGTACTTC
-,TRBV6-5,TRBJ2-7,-,CASIRAGAREQYF,TGTGCCAGCATCAGAGCTGGGGCTAGAGAGCAGTACTTC
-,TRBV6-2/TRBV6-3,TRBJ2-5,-,CASSREETQYF,TGTGCCAGCAGTCGTGAGGAGACCCAGTACTTC
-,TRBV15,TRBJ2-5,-,CAVARRETQYF,TGTGCCGTAGCCCGTCGGGAGACCCAGTACTTC
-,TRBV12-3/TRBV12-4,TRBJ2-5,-,CASSPGSWETQYF,TGTGCCAGCAGTCCAGGGTCCTGGGAGACCCAGTACTTC
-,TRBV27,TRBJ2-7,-,CASSLEGQWAYEQYF,TGTGCCAGCAGCTTGGAGGGACAGTGGGCCTACGAGCAGTACTTC
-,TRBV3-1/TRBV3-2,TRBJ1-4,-,CASSQEGTGDYKEKLFF,TGTGCCAGCAGCCAAGAGGGGACGGGGGATTATAAGGAAAAACTGTTTTTT
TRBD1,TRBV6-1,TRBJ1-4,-,CASSERRGGFNEKLFF,TGTGCCAGCAGTGAAAGACGAGGGGGCTTTAATGAAAAACTGTTTTTT
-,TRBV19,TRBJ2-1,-,CASSRSSRRDEQFF,TGTGCCAGTAGCAGGAGTAGCCGGAGGGATGAGCAGTTCTTC
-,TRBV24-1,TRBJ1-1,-,CATSDPKTVKALF,TGTGCCACCAGTGACCCCAAGACAGTCAAAGCTCTCTTT
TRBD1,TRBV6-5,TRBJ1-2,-,CASSYFSSGGGYTF,TGTGCCAGCAGTTACTTTTCGTCAGGGGGTGGCTACACCTTC
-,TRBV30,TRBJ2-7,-,CAWSVLAAYEQYF,TGTGCCTGGAGTGTATTGGCAGCCTACGAGCAGTACTTC
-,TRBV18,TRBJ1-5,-,CASSLSGAAQPQHF,TGTGCCAGCTCACTAAGCGGAGCCGCACAGCCCCAGCATTTT
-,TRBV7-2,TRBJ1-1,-,CASSPTRSGWGDTEAFF,TGTGCCAGCAGCCCCACACGCTCAGGTTGGGGGGACACTGAAGCTTTCTTT
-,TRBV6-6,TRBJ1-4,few,CASSYWQGTNEKLFF,TGTGCCAGCAGTTACTGGCAGGGAACTAATGAAAAACTGTTTTTT
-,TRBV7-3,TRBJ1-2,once,CASSLRRGDGYTF,TGTGCCAGCAGCTTAAGACGCGGAGATGGCTACACCTTC
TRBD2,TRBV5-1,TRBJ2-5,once,CASLRGIVAGGQETQYF,TGCGCCAGCCTCCGGGGGATTGTGGCGGGAGGCCAAGAGACCCAGTACTTC
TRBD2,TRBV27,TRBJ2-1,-,CASSASGSRYNEQFF,TGTGCCAGCAGTGCTAGCGGGAGTAGGTACAATGAGCAGTTCTTC
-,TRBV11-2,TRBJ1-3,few,CASSLSGGLRGNTIYF,TGTGCCAGCAGCCTAAGCGGGGGCCTGAGAGGAAACACCATATATTTT
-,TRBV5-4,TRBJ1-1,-,CASSSNTANTEAFF,TGTGCCAGCAGCTCCAACACAGCGAACACTGAAGCTTTCTTT
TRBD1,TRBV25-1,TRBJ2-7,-,CASRGTGGPYEQYF,TGTGCCAGCAGGGGGACAGGGGGTCCTTACGAGCAGTACTTC
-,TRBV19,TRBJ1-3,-,CASSGGLPSSGNTIYF,TGTGCCAGTAGTGGAGGACTACCAAGCTCTGGAAACACCATATATTTT
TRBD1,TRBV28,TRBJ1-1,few,CASSDWTGSNTEAFF,TGTGCCAGCAGCGACTGGACAGGGAGTAATACTGAAGCTTTCTTT
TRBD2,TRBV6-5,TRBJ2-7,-,CASILSGRAYEQYF,TGTGCCAGCATACTGAGCGGGAGGGCCTACGAGCAGTACTTC
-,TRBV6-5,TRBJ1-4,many,CASSYSTSTNEKLFF,TGTGCCAGCAGTTACTCGACATCAACTAATGAAAAACTGTTTTTT
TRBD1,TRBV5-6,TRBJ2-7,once,CASSRPGQTYEQYF,TGTGCCAGCAGCCGTCCGGGACAGACCTACGAGCAGTACTTC
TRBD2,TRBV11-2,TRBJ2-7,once,CASSLGGGRYEQYF,TGTGCCAGCAGCTTAGGGGGCGGGAGGTACGAGCAGTACTTC
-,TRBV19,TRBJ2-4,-,CASSIDGLSKNIQYF,TGTGCCAGTAGTATAGACGGACTATCCAAAAACATTCAGTACTTC
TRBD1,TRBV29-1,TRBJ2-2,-,CSVVGTGVNTGELFF,TGCAGCGTTGTCGGGACAGGGGTAAACACCGGGGAGCTGTTTTTT
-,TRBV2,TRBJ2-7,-,CASRPGTYEQYF,TGTGCCAGCAGGCCCGGGACATACGAGCAGTACTTC
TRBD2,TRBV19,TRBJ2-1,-,CASMGTSGAYNEQFF,TGTGCCAGTATGGGCACTAGCGGCGCCTACAATGAGCAGTTCTTC
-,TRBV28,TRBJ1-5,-,CASSSPGRKGSNQPQHF,TGTGCCAGCAGTTCTCCGGGTCGGAAGGGGAGCAATCAGCCCCAGCATTTT
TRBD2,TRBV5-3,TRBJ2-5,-,CARSLAGGYQETQYF,TGTGCCAGAAGCTTGGCGGGAGGGTACCAAGAGACCCAGTACTTC
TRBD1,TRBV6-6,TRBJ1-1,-,CASSPTGVNTEAFF,TGTGCCAGCAGCCCGACAGGGGTGAACACTGAAGCTTTCTTT
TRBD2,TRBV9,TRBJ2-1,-,CASSALTSGSNEQFF,TGTGCCAGCAGCGCCTTGACTAGCGGGAGCAATGAGCAGTTCTTC
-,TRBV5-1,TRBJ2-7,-,CASSLADNYEQYF,TGCGCCAGCAGCTTGGCAGATAACTACGAGCAGTACTTC
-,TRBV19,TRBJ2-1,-,CASGKDSASSYNEQFF,TGTGCCAGTGGGAAGGATAGCGCTAGCTCCTACAATGAGCAGTTCTTC
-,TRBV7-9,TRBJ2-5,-,CASSSSRGDQETQYF,TGTGCCAGCAGCTCAAGCAGGGGCGACCAAGAGACCCAGTACTTC
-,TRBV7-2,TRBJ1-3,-,CASSLALGSGNTIYF,TGTGCCAGCAGCTTAGCGCTCGGCTCTGGAAACACCATATATTTT
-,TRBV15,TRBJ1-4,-,CATSRERVGTSTNEKLFF,TGTGCCACCAGCAGAGAGAGGGTAGGAACTTCAACTAATGAAAAACTGTTTTTT
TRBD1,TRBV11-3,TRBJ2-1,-,CASSPRTGPYNEQFF,TGTGCCAGCAGCCCCCGGACAGGGCCTTACAATGAGCAGTTCTTC
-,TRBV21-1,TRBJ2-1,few,CASSRRGAGDEQFF,TGTGCCAGCAGCAGGCGAGGAGCGGGAGATGAGCAGTTCTTC
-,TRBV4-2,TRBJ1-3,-,CASSQQTDSSSGNTIYF,TGTGCCAGCAGCCAACAGACAGACTCGAGCTCTGGAAACACCATATATTTT
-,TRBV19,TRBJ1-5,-,CASSIVGNVGRSPDQPQHF,TGTGCCAGTAGTATAGTAGGGAATGTGGGGCGAAGTCCGGATCAGCCCCAGCATTTT
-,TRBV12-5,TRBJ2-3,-,CASAYAIGVGTDTQYF,TGTGCTAGTGCCTACGCTATAGGGGTCGGCACAGATACGCAGTATTTT
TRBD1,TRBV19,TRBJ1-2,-,CASSIWDRRYGYTF,TGTGCCAGTAGTATCTGGGACAGGCGCTATGGCTACACCTTC
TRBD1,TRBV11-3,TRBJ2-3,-,CASRTGTGLPDTQYF,TGTGCCAGCAGGACCGGGACAGGGTTACCAGATACGCAGTATTTT
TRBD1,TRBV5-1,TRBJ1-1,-,CASSGGGRGKATEAFF,TGCGCCAGCAGCGGCGGCGGCAGGGGGAAGGCTACTGAAGCTTTCTTT
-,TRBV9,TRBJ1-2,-,CASSVDVGQSTF,TGTGCCAGCAGCGTAGATGTTGGGCAGTCGACCTTC
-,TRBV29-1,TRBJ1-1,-,CSIEVGLNTEAFF,TGCAGCATAGAGGTCGGGTTGAACACTGAAGCTTTCTTT
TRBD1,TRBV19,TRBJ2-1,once,CASSIWTGGVKNEQFF,TGTGCCAGTAGTATCTGGACAGGGGGCGTTAAAAATGAGCAGTTCTTC
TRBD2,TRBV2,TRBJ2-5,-,CASSLAGEESVTQYF,TGTGCCAGCAGCCTAGCGGGAGAGGAGTCTGTGACCCAGTACTTC
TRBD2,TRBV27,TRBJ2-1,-,CASSLTSGRSYEQFF,TGTGCCAGCAGTTTGACTAGCGGGAGATCATATGAGCAGTTCTTC
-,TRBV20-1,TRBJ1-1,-,CSASSGYTEAFF,TGCAGTGCTAGTTCAGGGTACACTGAAGCTTTCTTT
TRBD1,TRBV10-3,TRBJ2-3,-,CAISDRAGGVDTQYF,TGTGCCATCAGTGATCGGGCAGGGGGCGTAGATACGCAGTATTTT
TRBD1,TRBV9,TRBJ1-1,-,CASSARGLNTEAFF,TGTGCCAGCAGCGCGAGGGGGCTGAACACTGAAGCTTTCTTT
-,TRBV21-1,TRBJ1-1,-,CASLIRGGCTEAFF,TGTGCCAGCTTGATCCGGGGGGGGTGCACTGAAGCTTTCTTT
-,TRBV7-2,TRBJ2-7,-,CASSLGRIAVYEQYF,TGTGCCAGCAGCTTAGGGAGGATAGCGGTGTACGAGCAGTACTTC